Listed here is a single TCR beta chain. The target antigen is unknown. This entry is derived from a study of human CD8 memory T cell subsets. Study-level results: Precursor exhausted T cells and stem-like memory T cells were similarly highly diverse, while effector memory cells were not. Beta chains of the T cell receptor were the only chains the study sequenced.

Sequencing libraries of TCR beta were made by UMI-labeled 5' RACE. TCRdb reworked the 5' RACE reads into one entry per CDR3 protein, no DNA. The sample features thousands of distinct CDR3 sequences, with roughly 20% in its top ten. Germline CDR1 is LNHNV and CDR2 is YYDKDF (reference sequence). CDR3 length: 17 amino acids. A negative magnetic separation step was used to enrich total CD8+ T cells. This chain joins TRBV15 and TRBJ1-5; absent DNA, TCRdb's TRBD1 call cannot be checked. Sequenced material: CD8+ T cells from PBMCs. The origin of this receptor is a human donor in good health. The CDR3 protein is CATMPGAGTYSNQPQHF.